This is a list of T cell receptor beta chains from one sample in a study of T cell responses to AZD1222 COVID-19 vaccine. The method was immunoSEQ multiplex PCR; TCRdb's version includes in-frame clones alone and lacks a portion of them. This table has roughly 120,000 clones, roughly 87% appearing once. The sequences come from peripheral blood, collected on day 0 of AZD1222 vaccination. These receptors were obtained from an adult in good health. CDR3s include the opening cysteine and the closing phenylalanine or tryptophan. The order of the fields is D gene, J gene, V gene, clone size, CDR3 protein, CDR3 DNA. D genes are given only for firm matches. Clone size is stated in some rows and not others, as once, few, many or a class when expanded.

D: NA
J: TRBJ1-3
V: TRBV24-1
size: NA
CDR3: CATSGGSTIYF
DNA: TGTGCCACCAGTGGAGGTAGCACCATATATTTT

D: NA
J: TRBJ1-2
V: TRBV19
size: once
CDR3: CASSTHSIPYGYTF
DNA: TGTGCCAGTTCCACGCATAGCATCCCCTATGGCTACACCTTC

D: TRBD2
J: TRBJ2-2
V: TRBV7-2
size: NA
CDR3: CASSLLAGAGELFF
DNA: TGTGCCAGCAGCTTGTTAGCGGGGGCCGGGGAGCTGTTTTTT

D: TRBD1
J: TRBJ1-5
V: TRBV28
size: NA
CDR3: CASSLDRVSNQPQHF
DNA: TGTGCCAGCAGTTTAGACAGGGTATCGAATCAGCCCCAGCATTTT

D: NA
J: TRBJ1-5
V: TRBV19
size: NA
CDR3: CASSISVVRKLYSNQPQHF
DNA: TGTGCCAGTAGTATTTCTGTTGTGAGAAAACTTTATAGCAATCAGCCCCAGCATTTT

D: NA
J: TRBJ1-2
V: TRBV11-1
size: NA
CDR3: CASSGVAYGYTF
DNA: TGTGCCAGCAGCGGGGTAGCCTATGGCTACACCTTC

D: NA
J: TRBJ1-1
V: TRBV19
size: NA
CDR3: CASSIVGKAEAFF
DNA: TGTGCCAGTAGTATAGTGGGAAAGGCTGAAGCTTTCTTT

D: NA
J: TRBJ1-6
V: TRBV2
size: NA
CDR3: CASIEGEGSPLHF
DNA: TGTGCCAGCATCGAGGGGGAGGGATCACCCCTCCACTTT

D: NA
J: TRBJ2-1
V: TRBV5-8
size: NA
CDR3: CASSSTDGRVVEQFF
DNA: TGTGCCAGCAGCTCTACTGACGGACGTGTTGTTGAGCAGTTCTTC

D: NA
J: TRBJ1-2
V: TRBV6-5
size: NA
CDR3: CASSRAGNYGYTF
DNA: TGTGCCAGCAGTAGAGCCGGGAACTATGGCTACACCTTC

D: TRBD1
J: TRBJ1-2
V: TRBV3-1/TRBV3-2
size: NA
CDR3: CASSQATGLHGYTF
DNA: TGTGCCAGCAGCCAAGCGACAGGGCTTCATGGCTACACCTTC

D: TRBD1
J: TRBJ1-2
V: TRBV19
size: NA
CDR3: CASSIARDRGLKENYGYTF
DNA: TGTGCCAGTAGCATCGCCCGGGACAGGGGCTTAAAAGAAAACTATGGCTACACCTTC

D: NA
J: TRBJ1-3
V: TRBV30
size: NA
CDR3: CAWSGGSGNTIYF
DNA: TGTGCCTGGAGTGGGGGCTCTGGAAACACCATATATTTT

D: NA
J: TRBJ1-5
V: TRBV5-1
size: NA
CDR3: CASSLAAGRPQHF
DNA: TGCGCCAGCAGCTTGGCCGCGGGGCGGCCCCAGCATTTT

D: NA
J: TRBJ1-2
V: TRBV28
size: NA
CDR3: CASSGGSPTNYGYTF
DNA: TGTGCCAGCAGTGGGGGGAGTCCGACAAACTATGGCTACACCTTC

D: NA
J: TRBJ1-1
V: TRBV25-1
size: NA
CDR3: CASSEPDGSYREAFF
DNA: TGTGCCAGCAGTGAGCCCGACGGGTCGTACAGGGAAGCTTTCTTT

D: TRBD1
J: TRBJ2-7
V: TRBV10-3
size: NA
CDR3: CAISPGTGVYEQYF
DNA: TGTGCCATCAGTCCCGGGACAGGGGTCTACGAGCAGTACTTC

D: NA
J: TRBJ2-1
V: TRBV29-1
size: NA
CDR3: CSGIQATEQFF
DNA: TGCAGCGGAATACAGGCAACTGAGCAGTTCTTC

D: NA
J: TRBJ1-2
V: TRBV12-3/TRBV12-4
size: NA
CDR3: CASQDMGYGYTF
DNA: TGTGCCAGCCAAGACATGGGCTATGGCTACACCTTC

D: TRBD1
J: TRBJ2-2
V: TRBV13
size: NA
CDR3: CASSQPGQGAGELFF
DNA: TGTGCCAGCAGCCAACCGGGACAGGGAGCCGGGGAGCTGTTTTTT

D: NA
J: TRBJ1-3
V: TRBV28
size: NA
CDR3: CASSSYRATLNSGNTIYF
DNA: TGTGCCAGCAGTTCTTACCGGGCCACACTAAACTCTGGAAACACCATATATTTT

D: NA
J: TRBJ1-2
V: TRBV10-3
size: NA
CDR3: CAISESAGGYTF
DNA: TGTGCCATCAGTGAGTCGGCGGGTGGCTACACCTTC

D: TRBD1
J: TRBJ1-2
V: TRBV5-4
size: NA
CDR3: CASSLPTGGGANYGYTF
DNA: TGTGCCAGCAGCTTACCTACAGGGGGTGGAGCTAACTATGGCTACACCTTC

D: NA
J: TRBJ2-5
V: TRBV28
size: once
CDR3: CASSTPPRGEETQYF
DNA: TGTGCCAGCAGTACCCCCCCTAGGGGCGAAGAGACCCAGTACTTC